Presented here are 23 T cell receptor beta chains from one specimen sequenced in a study of T cell changes during pregnancy in multiple sclerosis. Clones were sequenced by immunoSEQ multiplex PCR, and TCRdb holds only the in-frame ones, with some missing. The table records some 40,000 clones, almost 95% of them present only once. The sequences come from CD4+ T cells from peripheral blood mononuclear cells, collected after pregnancy. The receptors here all came from a female donor with multiple sclerosis, enrolled in a pregnancy study.

V and J are TRBV7-9 and TRBJ2-5; D may be TRBD2 (5 bases). Germline V gene sequence: CDR1 SEHNR, CDR2 FQNEAQ (reference sequence). CDR3 length equals 15 residues. Trimming shortened V by 3 bases and J by 0 bases, and 11 bases separated the two germline ends. The CDR3 region has the DNA TGTGCCAGCAGCTTCTCCGGGATGTACCAAGAGACCCAGTACTTC. Translating gives CASSFSGMYQETQYF.

The chain has TRBV15 and TRBJ1-5, with a possible D match to TRBD1 (6 bases). CDR1 is LNHNV and CDR2 is YYDKDF in the germline V gene (reference sequence). The CDR3 runs 14 residues. V lost 2 bases and J 6 bases, leaving 11 bases between the germline ends. Here the CDR3 DNA reads TGTGCCACCAGCAGAAACAGGGAAAGTCAGCCCCAGCATTTT. Translated, it gives CATSRNRESQPQHF. Variable domain in full (rest from reference TRBV15 and TRBJ1-5): DAMVIQNPRYQVTQFGKPVTLSCSQTLNHNVMYWYQQKSSQAPKLLFHYYDKDFNNEADTPDNFQSRRPNTSFCFLDIRSPGLGDTAMYLCATSRNRESQPQHFGDGTRLSIL.

This sequence joins TRBV6-5 and TRBJ2-7; 8 bases are a match to TRBD1. Losses at the gene ends were 2 bases for V and 7 bases for J; bases not matched to a gene: 10. Germline assignment: CDR1 MNHEY and CDR2 SVGAGI. This CDR3 has 15 residues. The CDR3, as DNA: TGTGCCAGCAGTTACCGGGACAGGACGAATTGGGAGCAGTACTTC. Translating it yields CASSYRDRTNWEQYF.

V gene TRBV18 combines with J gene TRBJ2-7; the match to TRBD1 covers 8 bases. V was pared by 2 bases and J by 4 bases, with 4 bases of the junction left unmatched. The germline V gene has CDR1 KGHSH and CDR2 LQKENI. The CDR3 covers 14 residues. The CDR3 protein is CASSPGGTGYEQYF. Written as DNA, the CDR3 is TGTGCCAGCTCACCAGGTGGGACAGGATACGAGCAGTACTTC.

The DNA of the CDR3 is TGCGCCAGCAGCTCGACAGGGGTTCGAGGCTACACCTTC. It specifies CASSSTGVRGYTF. The chain joins TRBV5-1 to TRBJ1-2; TRBD1 aligns across 8 bases. The CDR3 length is 13 residues. Germline lookup yields CDR1 SGHRS and CDR2 YFSETQ. With V trimmed by 3 bases and J by 8 bases, 6 bases remained unmatched.

The chain carries TRBV29-1 and TRBJ1-2, with TRBD1 matching 7 bases. There are 16 residues in the CDR3. With 3 bases clipped from V and 5 bases from J, the junction kept 15 bases outside the gene matches. The germline CDR1 and CDR2 sequences are SQVTM and ANQGSEA. The CDR3 sequence is CSVDVRGRQGSYGYTF. CDR3 DNA sequence: TGCAGCGTTGACGTCCGAGGTCGACAGGGAAGTTATGGCTACACCTTC.

The J gene is TRBJ1-4, the V gene TRBV5-6; the D is unclear. V was trimmed by 1 base and J by 0 bases, leaving 10 bases between them. The CDR3 extends over 16 amino acids. CDR1 is SGHDT and CDR2 is YYEEEE in the germline V gene. In DNA, the CDR3 is TGTGCCAGCAGCTTGATAGGACTTGCAACTAATGAAAAACTGTTTTTT. This sequence encodes CASSLIGLATNEKLFF.

The sample holds one count of this clone. The CDR3 bases are TGTGCCAGTAGTACTACCCGACAGGCAACTAATGAAAAACTGTTTTTT. The encoded protein is CASSTTRQATNEKLFF. The gene calls are TRBV19 and TRBJ1-4; the D gene is possibly TRBD1 (6 bases). Trimming pared 4 bases from V and 0 bases from J, leaving 12 bases between. This CDR3 has 16 amino acids. Germline V lookup: CDR1 LNHDA, CDR2 SQIVND (reference sequence).

This chain links TRBV5-1 with TRBJ2-1; tentative D call: TRBD2 (6 bases). Trimming removed 4 bases from V and 5 bases from J, with 13 bases in between. CDR1 and CDR2 from the germline V gene are SGHRS and YFSETQ. CDR3 length equals 14 residues. The CDR3 is CASSAFGGDNEQFF. For the CDR3, the DNA is TGCGCCAGCAGCGCCTTCGGGGGTGACAATGAGCAGTTCTTC.

The chain links TRBV4-1 to TRBJ1-5; a possible D gene is TRBD1 (5 bases). CDR3 size: 14 residues. In germline, CDR1 is MGHRA, CDR2 YSYEKL. V was pared by 1 base and J by 3 bases, with 7 bases between. The CDR3 nucleotides read TGCGCCAGCAGCCAAGCAGGGCCCAATCAGCCCCAGCATTTT. Translated, it gives CASSQAGPNQPQHF.

The genes are TRBV6-5 and TRBJ2-5; 7 bases line up with TRBD1. The CDR3 sequence is 13 residues long. V lost 5 bases and J lost 7; bases outside the gene matches: 7. The germline V gene encodes CDR1 MNHEY and CDR2 SVGAGI. The CDR3 region is CASSTRDSGTQYF. In nucleotides, the CDR3 is TGTGCCAGCAGTACTCGGGACAGTGGGACCCAGTACTTC.

V is TRBV14 and J is TRBJ1-4; 8 bases align to TRBD1. The CDR3 length is 12 residues. Germline CDR1 reads SGHDN; CDR2 reads FVKESK. Trimming removed 5 bases from V and 11 bases from J; junction bases left unmatched: 4. CDR3 amino acids: CASSRQGNKLFF. The CDR3 DNA reads TGTGCCAGCAGCAGACAGGGGAATAAACTGTTTTTT. Looking up the rest from reference TRBV14 and TRBJ1-4 gives the full variable domain: EAGVTQFPSHSVIEKGQTVTLRCDPISGHDNLYWYRRVMGKEIKFLLHFVKESKQDESGMPNNRFLAERTGGTYSTLKVQPAELEDSGVYFCASSRQGNKLFFGSGTQLSVL.

The chain uses TRBV29-1 and TRBJ2-7; 8 bases line up with TRBD1. V was clipped by 8 bases and J by 5 bases; unmatched bases: 11. The CDR3 sequence is 13 residues long. Looked up from germline, CDR1 is SQVTM and CDR2 is ANQGSEA. CDR3 in DNA: TGCAGCACACGACAGGGGAATTTGAACGAGCAGTACTTC. This encodes CSTRQGNLNEQYF.

J is TRBJ1-5 and V is TRBV7-6; 7 bases fit TRBD1. J lost 3 bases, V lost 8 bases, and 4 bases had no gene match. The V gene's germline CDR1 is SGHVS and CDR2 FNYEAQ. This CDR3 has 13 amino acids. CDR3 residues: CASGQDLNQPQHF. The CDR3 nucleotides read TGTGCCAGCGGACAGGACCTCAATCAGCCCCAGCATTTT.

The J gene is TRBJ1-6, the V gene TRBV6-5; 7 bases match TRBD1. The CDR3 is 13 residues long. The germline V gene encodes CDR1 MNHEY and CDR2 SVGAGI. J was trimmed by 7 bases and V by 5 bases; bases with no gene match: 2. CDR3 nucleotides: TGTGCCAGCAGTGTGACAGGGAATTCACCCCTCCACTTT. Translated, it gives CASSVTGNSPLHF.

The rearrangement joins TRBV6-4 to TRBJ2-7; D not certain. Trimming left V 3 bases short and J 1 base short, with 7 bases between. Germline-derived CDR1 and CDR2 are MRHNA and SNTAGT. CDR3 size: 13 residues. The CDR3 DNA is TGTGCCAGCAGTGAAGAGGTTTCCTACGAGCAGTACTTC. It yields the protein CASSEEVSYEQYF.

This chain connects TRBV5-8 to TRBJ1-4; TRBD1 is a possible D gene (5 bases). The V end lost 2 bases, the J end lost 5 bases, and 13 bases lay between the germline ends. This CDR3 is 15 amino acids long. The germline gives CDR1 SGHTS, CDR2 YDEGEE. The CDR3 sequence is CASSFGGKANEKLFF. CDR3 DNA: TGTGCCAGCAGCTTCGGGGGGAAGGCAAATGAAAAACTGTTTTTT.

V usage is TRBV19 and J usage is TRBJ2-1; 8 bases are shared with TRBD1. The junction had 12 bases not matched to a gene; V was cut back by 5 bases and J by 9 bases. The CDR3 is made up of 15 amino acids. Germline-derived CDR1 and CDR2 are LNHDA and SQIVND (reference sequence). CDR3 amino acids: CASSPRGQAGAEQFF. The CDR3, as DNA: TGTGCCAGTAGTCCTAGGGGACAGGCTGGGGCTGAGCAGTTCTTC.

J is TRBJ2-5 and V is TRBV9, with 7 bases lining up with TRBD2. The CDR3 totals 15 residues. The ends lost 0 bases at V and 5 bases at J; junction bases unmatched: 7. The germline CDR1 and CDR2 sequences are SGDLS and YYNGEE. CDR3 DNA: TGTGCCAGCAGCGTAGAAGCGGGGATATGGGAGACCCAGTACTTC. Translation: CASSVEAGIWETQYF.

The V gene is TRBV5-6, the J gene TRBJ2-3; D perhaps matches TRBD2 (7 bases). The CDR3 runs 18 residues. CDR1 is SGHDT, CDR2 YYEEEE, per germline. Trimming removed 1 base from V and 4 bases from J, with 22 bases in between. The CDR3 is CASSLIYGGSGGADTQYF. CDR3 DNA sequence: TGTGCCAGCAGCTTGATTTACGGTGGTTCGGGGGGCGCAGATACGCAGTATTTT.

The chain couples TRBV7-3 to TRBJ2-1, with TRBD2 identical over 10 bases. In germline, CDR1 is SGHTA, CDR2 FQGTGA. The length of the CDR3 is 16 residues. V was pared by 2 bases and J by 9 bases, with 10 bases of the junction left unmatched. This chain's CDR3 is CASSLAAGGPQGEQFF. The CDR3 DNA follows: TGTGCCAGCAGCTTAGCAGCGGGGGGGCCCCAGGGTGAGCAGTTCTTC.

The V call is TRBV7-9, the J call TRBJ1-1; the D is unclear. Germline CDR1 is SEHNR and CDR2 is FQNEAQ (reference sequence). The CDR3 is made up of 13 amino acids. V lost 7 bases, J lost 0 bases, and 9 bases lay in between. The CDR3 is CASTRRMNTEAFF. The CDR3 DNA reads as TGTGCCAGCACCCGGAGGATGAACACTGAAGCTTTCTTT.

The rearrangement joins TRBV2 to TRBJ1-6; D remains ambiguous. V dropped 3 bases and J dropped 0 bases, with 6 bases sitting between them. CDR3 size: 15 residues. The V gene's germline CDR1 is SNHLY and CDR2 FYNNEI. In nucleotides, the CDR3 is TGTGCCAGCAGTGAGCAGAACTCCTATAATTCACCCCTCCACTTT. Amino acid sequence: CASSEQNSYNSPLHF.